This TCR beta chain was retrieved from a study of T cell responses to AZD1222 COVID-19 vaccine. As for the study in general: Second-dose intervals near 4 or 12 weeks were combined. Overall study findings and caveats: Spike as a whole was targeted by vaccine-associated CD4 TCRs, dominant at 160-218 and 743-854. White British ancestry dominated among donors, who included more females, and clonal diversity was possibly underestimated.

The length of the CDR3 is 13 residues. V dropped 5 bases and J dropped 9 bases, with 11 bases sitting between them. CDR1 SGHTA and CDR2 FQGNSA come from the germline V gene. A note on this clone: The antigen remains undetermined.

This table comes from immunoSEQ multiplex PCR, and its TCRdb copy is limited to in-frame clones, with some not included. The sample has 150,000 to 200,000 clones, 90% to 95% seen once. The material sequenced was peripheral blood, taken on day 0 of AZD1222 vaccination. This receptor was taken from an adult in good health. This chain links TRBV7-2 with TRBJ1-6; D uncertain. The CDR3 sequence is CASSRDGTSPLHF. In DNA form, the CDR3 reads TGTGCCAGCAGCCGCGACGGAACTTCACCCCTCCACTTT.